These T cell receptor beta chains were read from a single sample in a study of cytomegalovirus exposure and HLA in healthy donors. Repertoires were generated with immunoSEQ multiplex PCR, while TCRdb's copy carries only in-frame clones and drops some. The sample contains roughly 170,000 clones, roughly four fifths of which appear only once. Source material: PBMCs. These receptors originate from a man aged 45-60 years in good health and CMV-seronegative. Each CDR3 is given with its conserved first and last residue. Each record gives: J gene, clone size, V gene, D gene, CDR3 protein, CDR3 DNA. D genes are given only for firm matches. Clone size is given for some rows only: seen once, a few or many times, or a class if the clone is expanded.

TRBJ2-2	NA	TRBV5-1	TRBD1	CASSRTGAHNTGELFF	TGCGCCAGCAGCCGAACAGGGGCGCACAACACCGGGGAGCTGTTTTTT
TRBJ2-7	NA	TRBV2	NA	CASSDMLADLGEQYF	TGTGCCAGCAGTGATATGTTAGCAGACTTGGGCGAGCAGTACTTC
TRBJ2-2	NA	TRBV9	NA	CASSVEGLYTGELFF	TGTGCCAGCAGCGTAGAGGGACTTTACACCGGGGAGCTGTTTTTT
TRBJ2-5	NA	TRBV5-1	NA	CASSLEVGAEETQYF	TGCGCCAGCAGCTTGGAGGTGGGAGCGGAGGAGACCCAGTACTTC
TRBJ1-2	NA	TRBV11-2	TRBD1	CASSPRQGRNYGYTF	TGTGCCAGCAGCCCACGACAGGGGAGGAACTATGGCTACACCTTC
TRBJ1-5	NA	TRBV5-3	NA	CARTFLVGLGSRNQPQHF	TGTGCCAGAACCTTCCTTGTCGGTCTGGGCAGCCGCAATCAGCCCCAGCATTTT
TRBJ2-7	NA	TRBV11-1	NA	CASSLPLAQGTYEQYF	TGTGCCAGCAGCCTACCCCTCGCTCAGGGAACCTACGAGCAGTACTTC
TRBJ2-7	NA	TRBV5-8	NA	CASSPVYRSSYEQYF	TGTGCCAGCAGCCCTGTTTACAGAAGCTCCTACGAGCAGTACTTC
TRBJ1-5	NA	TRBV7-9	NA	CSSSLAFGQRSNQPQHF	TGTTCCAGCAGCTTAGCGTTCGGACAGAGGAGCAATCAGCCCCAGCATTTT
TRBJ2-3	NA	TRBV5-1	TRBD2	CASNLGGSTDTQYF	TGCGCCAGCAATTTGGGGGGGAGCACAGATACGCAGTATTTT
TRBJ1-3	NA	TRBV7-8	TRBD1	CASSRLQGEPENTIYF	TGTGCCAGCAGCCGATTACAGGGGGAACCGGAAAACACCATATATTTT
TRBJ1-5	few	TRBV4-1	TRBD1	CASSPGTGGRAQPQHF	TGCGCCAGCAGCCCGGGGACAGGAGGTAGGGCTCAGCCCCAGCATTTT
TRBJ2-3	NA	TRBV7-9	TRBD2	CASSNPGRGTDTQYF	TGTGCCAGCAGCAATCCGGGGAGGGGCACAGATACGCAGTATTTT
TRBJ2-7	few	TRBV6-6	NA	CASRALRAGYEQYF	TGTGCCAGCAGGGCGCTTAGGGCGGGATACGAGCAGTACTTC
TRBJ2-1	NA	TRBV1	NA	CTSSQPGLVQFF	TGCACCAGCAGCCAACCGGGACTAGTACAGTTCTTC
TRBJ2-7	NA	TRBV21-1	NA	CASSIHSGTSVYEQYF	TGTGCCAGCAGCATACACTCCGGGACATCGGTCTACGAGCAGTACTTC
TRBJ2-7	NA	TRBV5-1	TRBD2	CASSLAPLAGYEQYF	TGCGCCAGCAGCTTGGCCCCACTAGCGGGCTACGAGCAGTACTTC
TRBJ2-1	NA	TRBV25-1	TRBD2	CASSDLSGRAFNEQFF	TGTGCCAGCAGTGATCTTAGCGGGAGGGCCTTCAATGAGCAGTTCTTC
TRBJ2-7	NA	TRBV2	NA	CASRTRQINYEQYF	TGTGCCAGCAGGACCCGACAGATTAACTACGAGCAGTACTTC
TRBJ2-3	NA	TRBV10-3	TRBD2	CAISWTSPDTQYF	TGTGCCATCAGTTGGACTAGCCCAGATACGCAGTATTTT